This TCR beta chain emerged from a study of T cells in women clearing cervical HPV infection. On this clone: The DNA ends 3 residues before the CDR3 does, and the rest of the CDR3 is filled in from the germline J gene.

Germline V gives CDR1 SGHTA, CDR2 FQGNSA. The V and J ends lost 4 bases and 5 bases respectively, with 17 bases between them. The CDR3 has 15 amino acids. Some clones are missing from TCRdb's copy, which holds only in-frame ones; the method was immunoSEQ multiplex PCR. The repertoire table contains about 27,000 clones. Sequencing was done on a sample of blood buffy coat. V usage is TRBV7-2 and J usage is TRBJ2-5, with TRBD2 as a possible D gene (5 bases). This receptor was taken from a woman aged 18 to 75 with a cervical HPV16 infection that either progressed to CIN3+ or cleared (not recorded which). CDR3: CASSYGDLHRETQYF. CDR3 bases read: TGTGCCAGCAGCTACGGGGATCTCCATCGGGAGACC.